The clone carrying this T cell receptor beta chain was observed a few times. This sample was taken from a study of T-cell reconstitution after alpha-beta-depleted transplantation in children. The authors prepared the TCRbeta library with unique molecular identifiers. A single record per CDR3 protein comes from TCRdb applying MiXCR to the PCR reads. This sample has about 500,000 distinct CDR3 sequences, with less than 35% found just once. The CDR3 covers 14 residues. Unmatched junction bases numbered 6, after V lost 3 bases and J lost 11 bases. CDR1 SGHDT and CDR2 YYEEEE come from the germline V gene. Here the sequenced sample was PBMCs from the stem cell graft donor, taken from the stem cell graft. The V and J genes are TRBV5-6 and TRBJ1-6; TRBD1 aligns across 9 bases. The TCR comes from a human donor who donated a stem cell graft to a child with aplastic anemia. CDR3 in amino acids: CASSSQGAWAPLHF. DNA of the CDR3: TGTGCCAGCAGCTCACAGGGGGCATGGGCACCCCTCCACTTT.